The 7 T cell receptor beta chains reported below all come from one sample, sequenced in a study of technical replicates of blood from several donors. Here immunoSEQ multiplex PCR was the method, and the copy in TCRdb shows in-frame clones only, minus some. This sample carries approximately 13,000 clones, 70% to 80% of them seen once, and the ten largest clones take roughly 12%. Sequencing was performed on PBMCs. The receptor set was obtained from a human donor in good health.

The V gene is TRBV5-1, the J gene TRBJ2-5; 7 bases match TRBD2. Germline lookup yields CDR1 SGHRS and CDR2 YFSETQ. This CDR3 is 15 amino acids long. The J segment lost 1 base and the V segment lost 1 base, leaving 4 bases of the junction unmatched. CDR3 DNA sequence: TGCGCCAGCAGCTTGCTGGGGGGGACCCAAGAGACCCAGTACTTC. It is translated as CASSLLGGTQETQYF.

DNA of the CDR3: TGTGCCAGTGACACAGGGATCCGCTCCGTGGGTGAGCAGTTCTTC. It translates to CASDTGIRSVGEQFF. The V and J genes are TRBV6-6 and TRBJ2-1, with TRBD1 as a possible D gene (6 bases). The ends were cut back, 9 bases at V and 9 bases at J, with 24 bases in the middle. The CDR3 loop spans 15 amino acids. Germline V gene data show CDR1 as MNHNY and CDR2 as SVGAGI (reference sequence).

In this sample, this clone turned up once. The chain is built from TRBV6-4 and TRBJ2-2, with D unclear. Between the trimmed V and J ends, which lost 0 bases and 4 bases, there was a span of 9 bases. The CDR3 loop spans 15 amino acids. Germline assignment: CDR1 MRHNA and CDR2 SNTAGT. The CDR3 sequence is CASSDSLDSTGELFF. CDR3 sequence (DNA): TGTGCCAGCAGTGACTCGCTAGATAGCACCGGGGAGCTGTTTTTT.

The chain employs TRBV6-6 and TRBJ2-1, with 8 nucleotides matching TRBD2. The CDR3 is made up of 14 amino acids. Germline V gene lookup returns CDR1 MNHNY and CDR2 SVGAGI (reference sequence). V was pared by 6 bases and J by 4 bases, with 5 bases of the junction left unmatched. CDR3 protein: CASRGLAGYNEQFF. DNA of the CDR3: TGTGCCAGCAGAGGACTAGCCGGTTACAATGAGCAGTTCTTC.

The chain is built from TRBV19 and TRBJ1-1; D not resolved. Germline V gives CDR1 LNHDA, CDR2 SQIVND (reference sequence). The CDR3 is 13 residues long. V was pared by 0 bases and J by 7 bases, with 9 bases between. CDR3: CASSIDPDIEAFF. The CDR3 DNA sequence: TGTGCCAGTAGTATAGATCCCGACATTGAAGCTTTCTTT.

This sequence joins TRBV7-6 and TRBJ2-7, with 7 nucleotides matching TRBD2. The germline gives CDR1 SGHVS, CDR2 FNYEAQ. The CDR3 is made up of 13 amino acids. After removal of 5 bases from V and 6 bases from J, the junction contained 7 bases not matched to a gene. CDR3 nucleotides: TGTGCCAGCAGCCCATCCCCTAGCGGCGAGCAGTACTTC. Translating it yields CASSPSPSGEQYF.

The chain recombines TRBV28 with TRBJ1-2, with D perhaps matching TRBD1 (6 bases). V lost 8 bases to trimming and J lost 4 bases, with 14 bases between them. The CDR3 length is 13 residues. Looked up from germline, CDR1 is MDHEN and CDR2 is SYDVKM. CDR3 bases: TGTGCCAGCTCAGGGGCGAATACCTATGGCTACACCTTC. Protein product: CASSGANTYGYTF.